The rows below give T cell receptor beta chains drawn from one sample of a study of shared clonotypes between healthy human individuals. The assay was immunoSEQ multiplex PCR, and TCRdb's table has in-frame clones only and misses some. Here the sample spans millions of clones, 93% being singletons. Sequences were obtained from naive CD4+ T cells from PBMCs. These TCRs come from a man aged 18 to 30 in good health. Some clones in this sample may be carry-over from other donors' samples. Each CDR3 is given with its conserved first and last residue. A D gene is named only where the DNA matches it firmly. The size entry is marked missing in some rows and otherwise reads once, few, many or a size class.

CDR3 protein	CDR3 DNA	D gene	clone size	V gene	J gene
CASSLEGARTEAFF	TGCGCCAGCAGCTTGGAAGGGGCGCGCACTGAAGCTTTCTTT	NA	NA	TRBV5-1	TRBJ1-1
CASSRRAGTYEQYF	TGTGCCAGCAGCCGCCGGGCGGGGACCTACGAGCAGTACTTC	NA	NA	TRBV7-3	TRBJ2-7
CASLAPGQDSPLHF	TGTGCCAGCTTAGCTCCGGGGCAGGATTCACCCCTCCACTTT	NA	NA	TRBV25-1	TRBJ1-6
CASREAYEQYF	TGTGCCAGCAGGGAAGCCTACGAGCAGTACTTC	NA	NA	TRBV6-1	TRBJ2-7
CSVEGQGARGYTF	TGCAGCGTTGAAGGGCAGGGGGCTAGGGGCTACACCTTC	TRBD1	NA	TRBV29-1	TRBJ1-2
CASSLVTGLSSYNEQFF	TGTGCCAGCAGTTTAGTGACGGGGTTAAGCTCCTACAATGAGCAGTTCTTC	NA	NA	TRBV28	TRBJ2-1
CASSLVGDLPYEQYF	TGTGCCAGCAGCTTGGTAGGCGACTTACCCTACGAGCAGTACTTC	NA	NA	TRBV5-5	TRBJ2-7
CASSVSEVTEQYF	TGTGCCAGCAGCGTATCGGAGGTAACGGAGCAGTACTTC	NA	NA	TRBV9	TRBJ2-7
CASSKTGGFLGYTF	TGTGCCAGCAGTAAGACAGGGGGCTTTTTAGGCTACACCTTC	TRBD1	NA	TRBV28	TRBJ1-2
CASSWGARVTYVNEQFF	TGTGCCAGCAGCTGGGGGGCTAGAGTTACATATGTCAATGAGCAGTTCTTC	NA	few	TRBV13	TRBJ2-1
CASSPSVPSAHYEQYF	TGTGCCAGCTCACCCTCAGTCCCTAGCGCCCACTACGAGCAGTACTTC	NA	NA	TRBV18	TRBJ2-7
CASSLGTSGSYEQYF	TGTGCCAGCAGCTTAGGTACTAGCGGAAGCTACGAGCAGTACTTC	TRBD2	NA	TRBV7-3	TRBJ2-7
CASSDRSQLNTEAFF	TGTGCCAGCAGTGATCGGTCGCAGTTGAACACTGAAGCTTTCTTT	NA	NA	TRBV2	TRBJ1-1
CASSPAPGTVQETQYF	TGTGCCAGCAGCCCCGCCCCGGGGACAGTCCAAGAGACCCAGTACTTC	TRBD1	NA	TRBV7-9	TRBJ2-5
CASSFSVASGSTDTQYF	TGTGCCAGCAGCTTCTCTGTGGCTAGCGGGAGCACAGATACGCAGTATTTT	TRBD2	NA	TRBV7-9	TRBJ2-3
CASSYSGTGNEQYF	TGTGCCAGCAGTTACTCCGGGACAGGTAACGAGCAGTACTTC	TRBD1	NA	TRBV6-5	TRBJ2-7
CASSQQNRDGEQYF	TGTGCCAGCAGCCAACAAAACAGGGACGGCGAGCAGTACTTC	NA	few	TRBV7-2	TRBJ2-7
CASSQREGADTQYF	TGTGCCAGCAGCCAGCGGGAGGGGGCAGATACGCAGTATTTT	TRBD2	NA	TRBV11-3	TRBJ2-3
CASSQDDRGREQFF	TGTGCCAGCAGCCAAGATGACAGGGGGCGAGAGCAGTTCTTC	TRBD1	NA	TRBV4-2	TRBJ2-1
CASHDQGDGQETQYF	TGTGCCAGCCATGATCAGGGGGACGGCCAAGAGACCCAGTACTTC	TRBD1	NA	TRBV5-4	TRBJ2-5
CASSALANYGYTF	TGTGCCAGCAGTGCTTTGGCTAACTATGGCTACACCTTC	NA	NA	TRBV28	TRBJ1-2
CASSEPSYNSPLHF	TGTGCCAGCAGTGAACCCTCCTATAATTCACCCCTCCACTTT	NA	NA	TRBV28	TRBJ1-6
CASSWSAGYNEQFF	TGCGCCAGCAGCTGGTCCGCGGGGTACAATGAGCAGTTCTTC	NA	NA	TRBV5-1	TRBJ2-1
CSAPRLYAF	TGCAGTGCTCCAAGGCTTTACGCTTTC	NA	NA	TRBV20-1	TRBJ2-7
CATGFLGGVYEAYEQYF	TGTGCCACCGGTTTCTTGGGCGGAGTATATGAGGCCTACGAGCAGTACTTC	NA	NA	TRBV27	TRBJ2-7
CASSSTQPREDGYTF	TGCGCCAGCAGCTCAACACAGCCCAGGGAGGATGGCTACACCTTC	NA	NA	TRBV4-1	TRBJ1-2
CASSSGLAGAYEQYF	TGTGCCAGCAGCTCCGGGTTAGCGGGAGCCTACGAGCAGTACTTC	TRBD2	NA	TRBV28	TRBJ2-7
CASSLNDEQYF	TGTGCCAGCAGCCTAAATGACGAGCAGTACTTC	NA	NA	TRBV7-3	TRBJ2-7
CASCLGTGSYNEQFF	TGTGCCAGCTGCTTGGGAACAGGATCTTACAATGAGCAGTTCTTC	NA	NA	TRBV7-2	TRBJ2-1
CASSSGRAANTGELFF	TGTGCCAGCTCTAGCGGGAGGGCCGCGAACACCGGGGAGCTGTTTTTT	TRBD2	once	TRBV9	TRBJ2-2
CASSPHPQGVVNEQFF	TGTGCCAGCAGCCCCCACCCCCAGGGTGTCGTTAATGAGCAGTTCTTC	NA	NA	TRBV9	TRBJ2-1
CASSLDRETQYF	TGCGCCAGCAGCCTGGATCGGGAGACCCAGTACTTC	NA	NA	TRBV5-1	TRBJ2-5
CASSFQQGFSGNTIYF	TGTGCCAGCAGTTTTCAACAGGGGTTCTCTGGAAACACCATATATTTT	TRBD1	NA	TRBV6-6	TRBJ1-3
CAIKGDRDTEAFF	TGTGCCATCAAGGGGGACAGGGACACTGAAGCTTTCTTT	TRBD1	NA	TRBV10-3	TRBJ1-1
CASEKRLDLDEQYF	TGTGCCAGCGAGAAAAGGCTGGATCTAGACGAGCAGTACTTC	NA	NA	TRBV27	TRBJ2-7
CASSPVRGTGEEKLFF	TGTGCCAGCAGCCCCGTGCGGGGGACAGGGGAAGAAAAACTGTTTTTT	TRBD1	once	TRBV7-9	TRBJ1-4
CASSVWTGTTGNTIYF	TGTGCCAGCAGCGTATGGACCGGGACGACAGGAAACACCATATATTTT	NA	NA	TRBV7-9	TRBJ1-3
CASSFGTGIPGELFF	TGTGCCAGCAGCTTCGGGACAGGGATTCCCGGGGAGCTGTTTTTT	TRBD1	NA	TRBV9	TRBJ2-2
CASSWDRGVNEQYF	TGTGCCAGCAGCTGGGACAGGGGAGTTAACGAGCAGTACTTC	TRBD1	NA	TRBV5-6	TRBJ2-7
CASSPNQRRQPNGYTF	TGTGCCAGCTCACCAAACCAACGGAGACAGCCAAATGGCTACACCTTC	NA	NA	TRBV18	TRBJ1-2
CASKSRDTTLYEQYF	TGTGCCAGTAAAAGTCGGGACACTACCCTCTACGAGCAGTACTTC	NA	NA	TRBV28	TRBJ2-7
CATTQGYGYTF	TGTGCCACCACCCAGGGCTATGGCTACACCTTC	NA	NA	TRBV28	TRBJ1-2
CASSLLGGSTNEQFF	TGTGCCAGCAGTTTATTGGGCGGGAGTACGAATGAGCAGTTCTTC	TRBD2	NA	TRBV28	TRBJ2-1
CASGRGNSNNEQFF	TGCGCCAGTGGCAGGGGTAATTCAAACAATGAGCAGTTCTTC	NA	NA	TRBV5-1	TRBJ2-1
CASSSGPGNTEAFF	TGCGCCAGCAGTTCCGGACCGGGAAACACTGAAGCTTTCTTT	NA	NA	TRBV10-1	TRBJ1-1
CASKLRGSQETQYF	TGTGCCAGCAAATTGAGGGGGTCCCAAGAGACCCAGTACTTC	NA	NA	TRBV2	TRBJ2-5
CASSFGLAGPYF	TGTGCCAGCAGCTTCGGACTAGCGGGCCCGTATTTT	TRBD2	NA	TRBV7-9	TRBJ2-3
CASSPGVYNEQFF	TGTGCCAGCAGCCCCGGGGTCTACAATGAGCAGTTCTTC	NA	NA	TRBV11-3	TRBJ2-1
CASSQLARKNEKLFF	TGTGCCAGCAGCCAACTTGCCAGAAAAAATGAAAAACTGTTTTTT	NA	NA	TRBV14	TRBJ1-4
CASRLNRNTGELFF	TGTGCCAGCAGATTAAATAGAAACACCGGGGAGCTGTTTTTT	NA	NA	TRBV28	TRBJ2-2
CASSLYQGGEKLFF	TGTGCCAGCAGCTTATATCAGGGAGGTGAAAAACTGTTTTTT	NA	NA	TRBV7-2	TRBJ1-4
CASKVTGNTGELFF	TGTGCCAGTAAGGTAACGGGGAACACCGGGGAGCTGTTTTTT	NA	once	TRBV19	TRBJ2-2
CASSRAQSTDTQYF	TGTGCCAGTAGTCGAGCACAGTCCACAGATACGCAGTATTTT	NA	NA	TRBV19	TRBJ2-3